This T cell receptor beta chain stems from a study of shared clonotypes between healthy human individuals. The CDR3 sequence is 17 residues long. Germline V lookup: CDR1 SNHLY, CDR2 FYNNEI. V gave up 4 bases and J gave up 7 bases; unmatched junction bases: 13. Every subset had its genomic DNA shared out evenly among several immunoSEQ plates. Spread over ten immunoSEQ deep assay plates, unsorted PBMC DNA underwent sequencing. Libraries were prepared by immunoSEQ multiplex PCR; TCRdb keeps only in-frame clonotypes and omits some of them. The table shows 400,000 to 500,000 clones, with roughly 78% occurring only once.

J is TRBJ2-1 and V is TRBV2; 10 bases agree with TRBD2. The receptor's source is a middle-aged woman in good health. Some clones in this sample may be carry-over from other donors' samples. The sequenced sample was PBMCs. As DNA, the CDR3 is TGTGCCAGCAGTGTTGGAGCGGGAGGGCAAGGGTTGAATGAGCAGTTCTTC. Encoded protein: CASSVGAGGQGLNEQFF.